The 21 T cell receptor beta chains below come from one sample, sequenced in a study of blood T cell repertoires in COVID-19 (dated by TCRdb to the early 2020s). The library was produced with the immunoSEQ multiplex PCR assay. Sourced from immuneACCESS, this table was stored by TCRdb with only in-frame sequences that have V and J called. A share of the clones is absent; for the studies checked, an unresolved V gene accounts for under half, and the remainder has no known explanation. Present in this sample are some 150,000 clones, around 78% of which were seen just once. Together, the top ten hold around 4.2% of the sample. The sample taken for sequencing was peripheral blood. Receptors were obtained from a woman older than 75 with active or convalescent COVID-19.

The chain recombines TRBV7-9 with TRBJ1-1; 11 nucleotides align to TRBD1. The germline gives CDR1 SEHNR, CDR2 FQNEAQ (reference sequence). The CDR3 consists of 15 residues. Trimming removed 1 base from V and 8 bases from J; junction bases left unmatched: 6. This CDR3 is CASSLEGQGVEEAFF. The CDR3 DNA follows: TGTGCCAGCAGCTTAGAGGGACAGGGGGTCGAAGAAGCTTTCTTT.

The J gene is TRBJ2-1, the V gene TRBV7-2, with a possible D match to TRBD1 (7 bases). CDR3 length equals 16 residues. Per germline, CDR1 SGHTA and CDR2 FQGNSA. V was pared by 0 bases and J by 4 bases, with 13 bases between. CDR3 sequence reads: CASSLAGRGTYNEQFF. CDR3 DNA: TGTGCCAGCAGCTTAGCGGGCAGGGGGACTTACAATGAGCAGTTCTTC.

The CDR3 loop is CASSRGPTVGYEQYF. CDR3 in DNA: TGCGCCAGCAGCAGAGGTCCTACTGTCGGGTACGAGCAGTACTTC. The chain is built from TRBV5-1 and TRBJ2-7; D gene unclear. This CDR3 is built from 15 residues. V lost 4 bases, J lost 4 bases, and 18 bases lay in between. CDR1 and CDR2 (germline): SGHRS, YFSETQ.

V usage is TRBV7-2 and J usage is TRBJ2-1; unclear D gene. The CDR3 has 12 residues. Germline CDR1 reads SGHTA; CDR2 reads FQGNSA. The ends were cut back, 3 bases at V and 11 bases at J, with 11 bases in the middle. The chain's CDR3 is CASSFQTYKQFF. The CDR3 DNA is TGTGCCAGCAGCTTTCAAACATACAAGCAGTTCTTC.

The chain combines TRBV12-3 or TRBV12-4 with TRBJ1-5; D remains ambiguous. The CDR3 has 13 residues. Trimming cost V 3 bases and J 4 bases, with 7 bases left between them. CDR3 bases: TGTGCCAGCAGTTTTGGTCGGAATCAGCCCCAGCATTTT. This sequence encodes CASSFGRNQPQHF.

This chain links TRBV5-4 with TRBJ1-1, with 9 bases aligning to TRBD1. CDR3 length: 16 amino acids. J gave up 0 bases and V 5 bases, and 8 bases lay outside the gene matches. Germline V CDR1 and CDR2: SGHNT, YYREEE (reference sequence). The CDR3 region has the DNA TGTGCCAGCAGACAATCTGGACAGGGGATGAACACTGAAGCTTTCTTT. This sequence encodes CASRQSGQGMNTEAFF.

The chain has TRBV10-3 and TRBJ2-7; 7 positions agree with TRBD1. J was trimmed by 11 bases and V by 0 bases; bases with no gene match: 10. The CDR3 length is 14 residues. Germline CDR1 and CDR2: ENHRY and SYGVKD. The CDR3 spells CAISESRDSAWEYF. CDR3 sequence (DNA): TGTGCCATCAGTGAGTCGAGGGACAGTGCATGGGAGTACTTC.

There are a few counts of this clone. The V gene is TRBV2, the J gene TRBJ2-1; TRBD2 agrees at 7 bases. Germline CDR1 SNHLY, CDR2 FYNNEI. Trimming removed 6 bases from V and 8 bases from J; junction bases left unmatched: 7. The CDR3 length is 13 residues. The CDR3 coding sequence is TGTGCCAGCAGGAAGGGTCGGGGGGATGAGCAGTTCTTC. Its translation is CASRKGRGDEQFF.

The J gene is TRBJ1-2, the V gene TRBV6-5; 7 nucleotides agree with TRBD1. The CDR3 totals 12 residues. Germline assignment: CDR1 MNHEY and CDR2 SVGAGI. V trimming: 7 bases; J trimming: 8 bases; junction bases outside the gene matches: 7. For the CDR3, the DNA is TGTGCCAGCAACCGACAGGGTTGGGGCTACACCTTC. As protein: CASNRQGWGYTF.

This chain uses TRBV28 with TRBJ1-5; D perhaps matches TRBD1 (6 bases). The germline CDR1 and CDR2 sequences are MDHEN and SYDVKM. The CDR3 is made up of 14 amino acids. Trimming removed 5 bases at V and 1 base at J, with 9 bases between. The CDR3 DNA reads TGTGCCAGCAGTCCTACAGGGAGCAATCAGCCCCAGCATTTT. Translation: CASSPTGSNQPQHF. Supplemented by reference TRBV28 and TRBJ1-5, the full variable domain reads DVKVTQSSRYLVKRTGEKVFLECVQDMDHENMFWYRQDPGLGLRLIYFSYDVKMKEKGDIPEGYSVSREKKERFSLILESASTNQTSMYLCASSPTGSNQPQHFGDGTRLSIL.

The chain is built from TRBV15 and TRBJ2-1, with TRBD2 matching over 12 bases. V lost 0 bases to trimming and J lost 9 bases; unmatched junction nucleotides: 3. CDR1 and CDR2 from the germline V gene are LNHNV and YYDKDF (reference sequence). This CDR3 is built from 15 residues. The CDR3 sequence is CATSRDTSGGFEQFF. CDR3 in DNA: TGTGCCACCAGCAGAGACACTAGCGGGGGGTTTGAGCAGTTCTTC.

In its sample, this clone was seen once. The rearrangement uses TRBV10-3 and TRBJ1-1; D is ambiguous. V was trimmed by 4 bases and J by 1 base, leaving 10 bases between them. Germline V gene sequence: CDR1 ENHRY, CDR2 SYGVKD. The CDR3 extends over 14 amino acids. CDR3 protein: CAISARETNTEAFF. CDR3 sequence (DNA): TGTGCCATCAGTGCGCGGGAGACGAACACTGAAGCTTTCTTT.

The table lists this clone with a count of one. The rearrangement links TRBV7-2 to TRBJ1-1; the D gene is possibly TRBD1 (5 bases). The V end was cut by 1 base, the J end by 5 bases, with 11 bases between. In germline, CDR1 is SGHTA, CDR2 FQGNSA. The CDR3 is 14 amino acids. CDR3 amino acids: CASSLGMGPTEAFF. Written as DNA, the CDR3 is TGTGCCAGCAGCTTAGGTATGGGGCCGACTGAAGCTTTCTTT.

This chain links TRBV15 with TRBJ2-1; the D gene is possibly TRBD1 (6 bases). CDR3 size: 15 residues. Per germline, CDR1 LNHNV and CDR2 YYDKDF (reference sequence). Trimming removed 3 bases at V and 5 bases at J, with 14 bases between. CDR3 region: CATSSTGLADNEQFF. The CDR3, as DNA: TGTGCCACCAGCAGCACAGGGCTTGCGGACAATGAGCAGTTCTTC.

In its sample, this clone was seen once. The chain combines TRBV6-5 with TRBJ2-7; no clear D. V shed 7 bases and J shed 3 bases, with 10 bases lying between them. The CDR3 extends over 12 amino acids. CDR1 is MNHEY and CDR2 is SVGAGI in the germline V gene. The CDR3 DNA sequence: TGTGCCAGCACCCTTAACAGCTACGAGCAGTACTTC. Its protein is CASTLNSYEQYF.

The chain uses TRBV18 and TRBJ2-5; the D is unclear. V lost 2 bases and J lost 1, with 11 bases in between. This CDR3 has 15 residues. The germline V gene encodes CDR1 KGHSH and CDR2 LQKENI. CDR3 DNA sequence: TGTGCCAGCTCACCAACTCCCGCGGTCCAAGAGACCCAGTACTTC. Amino acids: CASSPTPAVQETQYF. Together with reference TRBV18 and TRBJ2-5, the CDR3 gives the full variable domain: NAGVMQNPRHLVRRRGQEARLRCSPMKGHSHVYWYRQLPEEGLKFMVYLQKENIIDESGMPKERFSAEFPKEGPSILRIQQVVRGDSAAYFCASSPTPAVQETQYFGPGTRLLVL.

The rearrangement links TRBV7-8 to TRBJ2-1; 9 bases line up with TRBD2. CDR3 length equals 16 residues. Germline V gene data show CDR1 as SGHVS and CDR2 as FQNEAQ. V lost 5 bases and J lost 3; bases outside the gene matches: 8. DNA for the CDR3: TGTGCCAGCAGCAAAAGGGCTAGCGGGGACTACAATGAGCAGTTCTTC. Residues: CASSKRASGDYNEQFF.

This clone appeared once. The chain uses TRBV7-6 and TRBJ2-1, with TRBD2 matching 7 bases. CDR1 and CDR2 (germline): SGHVS, FNYEAQ. The length of the CDR3 is 15 residues. V was clipped by 5 bases and J by 8 bases; unmatched bases: 12. The CDR3 DNA reads as TGTGCCAGCAGCGCACAGTTTGGGGGAGGGGATGAGCAGTTCTTC. This gives the protein CASSAQFGGGDEQFF.

CDR3 sequence: CASSLVISSGNTIYF. The CDR3 DNA is TGTGCCAGCAGCCTGGTGATCAGCTCTGGAAACACCATATATTTT. The chain recombines TRBV3-1 (or the pseudogene TRBV3-2) with TRBJ1-3; D not certain. The CDR3 extends over 15 amino acids. The V and J ends lost 4 bases and 0 bases respectively, with 10 bases between them. CDR1 and CDR2 from the germline V gene are LGHDT and YNNKEL (reference sequence).

This chain links TRBV5-1 with TRBJ2-2, with 7 bases lining up with TRBD1. Germline CDR1 reads SGHRS; CDR2 reads YFSETQ. The CDR3 has 17 amino acids. The trim removed 3 bases at V and 0 bases at J, leaving 8 bases unmatched. As DNA, the CDR3 is TGCGCCAGCAGCTCGCAGGGGGTGACTTCGAACACCGGGGAGCTGTTTTTT. This codes for CASSSQGVTSNTGELFF. The variable domain in full, with the rest retrieved from reference TRBV5-1 and TRBJ2-2, is KAGVTQTPRYLIKTRGQQVTLSCSPISGHRSVSWYQQTPGQGLQFLFEYFSETQRNKGNFPGRFSGRQFSNSRSEMNVSTLELGDSALYLCASSSQGVTSNTGELFFGEGSRLTVL.

This chain joins TRBV5-1 and TRBJ2-2; D is perhaps TRBD2 (5 bases). Germline CDR1 SGHRS, CDR2 YFSETQ. CDR3 size: 16 residues. Trimming took 5 bases from V and 3 from J, leaving 17 bases between them. The CDR3 reads CASSYSSPRDTGELFF. CDR3 DNA sequence: TGCGCCAGCAGTTACAGTTCTCCGCGGGACACCGGGGAGCTGTTTTTT.